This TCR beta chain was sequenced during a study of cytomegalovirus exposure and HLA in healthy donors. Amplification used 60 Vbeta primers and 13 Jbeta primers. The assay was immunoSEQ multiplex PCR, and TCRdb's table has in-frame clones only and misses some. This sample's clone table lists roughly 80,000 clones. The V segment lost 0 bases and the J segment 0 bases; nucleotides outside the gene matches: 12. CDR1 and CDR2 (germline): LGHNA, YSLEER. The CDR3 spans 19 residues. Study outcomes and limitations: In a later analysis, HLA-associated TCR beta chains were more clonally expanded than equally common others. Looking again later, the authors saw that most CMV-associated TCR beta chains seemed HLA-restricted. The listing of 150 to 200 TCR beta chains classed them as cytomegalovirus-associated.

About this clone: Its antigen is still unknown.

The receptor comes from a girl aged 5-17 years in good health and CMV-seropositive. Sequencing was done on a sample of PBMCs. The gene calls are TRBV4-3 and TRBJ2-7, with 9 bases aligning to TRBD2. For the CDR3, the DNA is TGCGCCAGCAGCCAAGATCTAGATAGCGGGGGACCCCTCTCCTACGAGCAGTACTTC. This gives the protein CASSQDLDSGGPLSYEQYF.